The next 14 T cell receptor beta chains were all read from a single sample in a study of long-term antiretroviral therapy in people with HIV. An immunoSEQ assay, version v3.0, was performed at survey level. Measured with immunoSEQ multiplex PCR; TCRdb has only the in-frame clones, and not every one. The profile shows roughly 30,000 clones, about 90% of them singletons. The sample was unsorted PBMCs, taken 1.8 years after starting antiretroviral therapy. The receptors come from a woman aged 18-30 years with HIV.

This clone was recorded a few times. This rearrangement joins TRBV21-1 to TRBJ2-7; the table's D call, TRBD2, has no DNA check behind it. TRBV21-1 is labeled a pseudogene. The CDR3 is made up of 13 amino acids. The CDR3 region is CASSKVLSEKQYF. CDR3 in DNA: TGTGCCAGCAGCAAAGTCTTAAGCGAAAAGCAGTACTTC.

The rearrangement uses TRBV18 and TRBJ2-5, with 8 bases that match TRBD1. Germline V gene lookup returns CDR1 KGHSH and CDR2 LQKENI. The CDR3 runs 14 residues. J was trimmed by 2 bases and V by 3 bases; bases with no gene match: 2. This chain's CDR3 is CASSPRGRQETQYF. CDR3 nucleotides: TGTGCCAGCTCACCCAGGGGGCGGCAAGAGACCCAGTACTTC.

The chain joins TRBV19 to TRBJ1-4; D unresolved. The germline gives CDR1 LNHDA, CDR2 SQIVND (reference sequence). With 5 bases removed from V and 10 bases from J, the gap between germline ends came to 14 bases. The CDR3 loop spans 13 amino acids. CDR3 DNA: TGTGCCAGTAGTCTCAGGACCCAGGCAAAACTGTTTTTT. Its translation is CASSLRTQAKLFF.

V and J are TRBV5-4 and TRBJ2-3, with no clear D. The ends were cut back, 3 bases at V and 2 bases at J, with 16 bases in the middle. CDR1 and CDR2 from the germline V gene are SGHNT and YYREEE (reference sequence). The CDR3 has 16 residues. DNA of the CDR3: TGTGCCAGCAGCTCGCTTCAGCTAGGGATCACAGATACGCAGTATTTT. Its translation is CASSSLQLGITDTQYF.

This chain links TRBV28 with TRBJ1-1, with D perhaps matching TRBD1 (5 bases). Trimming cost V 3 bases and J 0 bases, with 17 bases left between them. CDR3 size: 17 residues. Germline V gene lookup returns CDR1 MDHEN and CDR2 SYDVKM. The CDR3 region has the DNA TGTGCCAGCAGTTTGCCAGGGAGCGGGTCCATGAACACTGAAGCTTTCTTT. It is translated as CASSLPGSGSMNTEAFF.

The CDR3 bases are TGTGCCAGCAGCTTGGATCTAAACACTGAAGCTTTCTTT. It codes for CASSLDLNTEAFF. The chain couples TRBV5-6 to TRBJ1-1; no clear D. Per the germline V gene, CDR1 is SGHDT and CDR2 is YYEEEE. Trimming removed 0 bases from V and 2 bases from J, with 5 bases in between. This CDR3 contains 13 residues.

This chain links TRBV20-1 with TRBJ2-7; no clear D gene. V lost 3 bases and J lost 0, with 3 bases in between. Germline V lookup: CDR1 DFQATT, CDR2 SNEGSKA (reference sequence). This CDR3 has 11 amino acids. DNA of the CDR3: TGCAGTGCTAGTAACTCCTACGAGCAGTACTTC. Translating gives CSASNSYEQYF.

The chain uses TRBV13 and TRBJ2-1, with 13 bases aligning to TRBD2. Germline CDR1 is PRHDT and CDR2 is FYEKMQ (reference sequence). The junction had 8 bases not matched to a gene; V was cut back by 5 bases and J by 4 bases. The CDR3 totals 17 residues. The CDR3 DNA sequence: TGTGCCAGCAGCCTGAGGACTAGCGGGAGAGATTACAATGAGCAGTTCTTC. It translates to CASSLRTSGRDYNEQFF.

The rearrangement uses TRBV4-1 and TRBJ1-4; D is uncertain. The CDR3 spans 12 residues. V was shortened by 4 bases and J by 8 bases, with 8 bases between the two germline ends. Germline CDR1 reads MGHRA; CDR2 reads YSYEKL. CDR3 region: CASSPTPEKLFF. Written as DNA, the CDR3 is TGCGCCAGCAGCCCCACCCCCGAAAAACTGTTTTTT.

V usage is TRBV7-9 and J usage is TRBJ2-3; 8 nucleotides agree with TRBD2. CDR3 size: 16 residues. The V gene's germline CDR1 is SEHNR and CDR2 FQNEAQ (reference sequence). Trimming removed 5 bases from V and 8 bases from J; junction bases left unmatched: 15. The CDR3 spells CASSPREGPTVGTQYF. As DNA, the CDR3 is TGTGCCAGCAGCCCCCGGGAGGGACCCACAGTTGGTACGCAGTATTTT.

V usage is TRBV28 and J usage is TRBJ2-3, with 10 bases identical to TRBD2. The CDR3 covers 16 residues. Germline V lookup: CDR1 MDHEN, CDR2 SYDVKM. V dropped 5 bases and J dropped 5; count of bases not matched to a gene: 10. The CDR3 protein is CASSKSLAGVRDTQYF. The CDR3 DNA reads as TGTGCCAGCAGTAAGAGTCTAGCGGGAGTAAGAGATACGCAGTATTTT.

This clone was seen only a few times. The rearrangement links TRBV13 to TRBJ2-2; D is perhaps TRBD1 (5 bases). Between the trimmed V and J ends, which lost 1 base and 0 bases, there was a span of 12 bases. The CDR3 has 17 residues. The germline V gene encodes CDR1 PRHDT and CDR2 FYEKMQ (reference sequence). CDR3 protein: CASSLEAPTANTGELFF. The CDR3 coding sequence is TGTGCCAGCAGCTTAGAAGCCCCGACAGCGAACACCGGGGAGCTGTTTTTT.

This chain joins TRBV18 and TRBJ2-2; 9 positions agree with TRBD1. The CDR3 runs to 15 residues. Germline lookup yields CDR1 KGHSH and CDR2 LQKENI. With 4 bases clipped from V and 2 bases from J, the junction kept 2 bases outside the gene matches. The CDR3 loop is CASSQQGANTGELFF. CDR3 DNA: TGTGCCAGCTCACAACAGGGGGCAAACACCGGGGAGCTGTTTTTT.

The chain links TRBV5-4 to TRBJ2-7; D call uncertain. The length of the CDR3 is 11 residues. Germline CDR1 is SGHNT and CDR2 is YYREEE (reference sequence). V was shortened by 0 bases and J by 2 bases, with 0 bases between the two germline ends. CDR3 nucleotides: TGTGCCAGCAGCTTGGCCTACGAGCAGTACTTC. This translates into CASSLAYEQYF.